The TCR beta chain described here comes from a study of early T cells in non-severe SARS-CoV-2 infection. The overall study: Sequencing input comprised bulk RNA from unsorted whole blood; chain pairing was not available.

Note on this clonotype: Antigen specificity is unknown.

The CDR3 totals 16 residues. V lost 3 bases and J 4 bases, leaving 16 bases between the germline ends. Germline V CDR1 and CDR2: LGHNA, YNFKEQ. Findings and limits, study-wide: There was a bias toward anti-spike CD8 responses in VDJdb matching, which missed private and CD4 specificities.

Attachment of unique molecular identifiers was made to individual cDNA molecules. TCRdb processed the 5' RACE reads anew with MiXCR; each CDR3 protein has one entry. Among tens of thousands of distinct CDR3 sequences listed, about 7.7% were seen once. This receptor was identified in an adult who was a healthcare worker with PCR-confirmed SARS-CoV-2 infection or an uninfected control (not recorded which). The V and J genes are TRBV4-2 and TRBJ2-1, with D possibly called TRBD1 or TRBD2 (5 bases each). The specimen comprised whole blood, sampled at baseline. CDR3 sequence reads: CASSHYVGDAYNEQFF. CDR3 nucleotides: TGTGCCAGCAGCCATTACGTGGGGGACGCATACAATGAGCAGTTCTTC.